The clone carrying this T cell receptor (beta chain) ranks as medium-sized. The data derive from a study of metastatic and nonmetastatic thyroid tumors. Patients were all untreated before their thyroid surgery. Authors' processing steps: It was from CDR3 differences across clinicopathological groups that a distant-metastasis classifier for papillary thyroid cancer was built. TCRdb re-processed the PCR reads through MiXCR. Clone size and V and J calls follow TCRdb, not the original study. This table holds about 28,000 clones, 15% to 20% found once. Sequenced sample: blood. The clonotype originates from a female donor with papillary thyroid cancer or a benign thyroid nodule (not recorded which). Some clones in this sample may be carry-over from other donors' samples.

CDR3 nucleotide sequence: TGTGCCAGCAGACAGGCGTTAGACACCATATATTTT. It yields the protein CASRQALDTIYF. V gene TRBV28 combines with J gene TRBJ1-3; D is possibly TRBD1 (5 bases). This CDR3 comprises 12 residues. Trimming pared 6 bases from V and 8 bases from J, leaving 11 bases between. Germline assignment: CDR1 MDHEN and CDR2 SYDVKM.